This is a list of T cell receptor beta chains from one sample in a study of T cell responses to AZD1222 COVID-19 vaccine. Clones were read by immunoSEQ multiplex PCR, and TCRdb kept only the in-frame ones, dropping some. The repertoire holds about 130,000 clones, with roughly 88% as singletons. The sequencing used peripheral blood, collected on day 0 of AZD1222 vaccination. The source is an adult in good health. Both conserved end residues are part of each CDR3. The D gene is left open where the match is weak. Clone size, where shown, is once, few, many, or a class for clones that have expanded.

d_gene,j_gene,abundance,v_gene,CDR3aa,CDR3nt
TRBD2,TRBJ2-7,-,TRBV5-4,CASSKTGSGTSYEQYF,TGTGCCAGCAGCAAAACCGGTAGCGGGACTTCCTACGAGCAGTACTTC
-,TRBJ2-3,-,TRBV10-3,CAISDQRTDTQYF,TGTGCCATCAGTGACCAGCGCACAGATACGCAGTATTTT
-,TRBJ1-1,-,TRBV27,CASSLLYPNTEAFF,TGTGCCAGCAGTTTATTGTACCCGAACACTGAAGCTTTCTTT
TRBD1,TRBJ1-1,-,TRBV4-1,CASSPIGQGTTEAFF,TGCGCCAGCAGCCCAATAGGACAGGGTACCACTGAAGCTTTCTTT
-,TRBJ2-3,-,TRBV9,CASSPSGATDTDTQYF,TGTGCCAGCAGCCCCTCGGGGGCCACCGACACAGATACGCAGTATTTT
-,TRBJ1-1,-,TRBV7-8,CASSLLRTGERTEAFF,TGTGCCAGCAGCTTATTGCGAACAGGTGAGCGCACTGAAGCTTTCTTT
-,TRBJ1-1,-,TRBV20-1,CSASTPEAFF,TGCAGTGCTAGCACTCCTGAAGCTTTCTTT
-,TRBJ1-1,-,TRBV14,CASSPSLRNTEAFF,TGTGCCAGCAGCCCCTCCCTTAGGAACACTGAAGCTTTCTTT
TRBD1,TRBJ2-3,-,TRBV6-5,CASSYMGTGDTQYF,TGTGCCAGCAGTTACATGGGGACAGGAGATACGCAGTATTTT
-,TRBJ1-6,-,TRBV6-1,CASSEEGGSNSPLHF,TGTGCCAGCAGTGAAGAGGGGGGTAGTAATTCACCCCTCCACTTT
-,TRBJ1-3,once,TRBV6-5,CASGQFSGNTIYF,TGTGCCAGTGGACAGTTCTCTGGAAACACCATATATTTT
-,TRBJ1-2,once,TRBV19,CASSTAGHDYGYTF,TGTGCCAGTAGTACGGCAGGGCATGACTATGGCTACACCTTC
-,TRBJ1-5,-,TRBV6-1,CASSDGGRSNQPQHF,TGTGCCAGCAGTGACGGCGGAAGAAGCAATCAGCCCCAGCATTTT
-,TRBJ2-7,-,TRBV10-1,CASSDETGLYEQYF,TGCGCCAGCAGTGATGAGACAGGCCTCTACGAGCAGTACTTC
-,TRBJ2-1,-,TRBV28,CASRETGLHEQFF,TGTGCCAGCAGGGAGACAGGTCTGCATGAGCAGTTCTTC
TRBD1,TRBJ2-5,few,TRBV30,CAWSVGQGQETQYF,TGTGCCTGGAGTGTAGGACAGGGTCAAGAGACCCAGTACTTC
-,TRBJ2-7,-,TRBV5-1,CASSLAGKSYEQYF,TGCGCCAGCAGTCTTGCCGGTAAATCCTACGAGCAGTACTTC
-,TRBJ1-6,-,TRBV12-1,CASSFANLGGSPLHF,TGTGCCAGCAGCTTTGCCAACCTGGGGGGTTCACCCCTCCACTTT
TRBD2,TRBJ2-3,-,TRBV3-1/TRBV3-2,CASSQGLGAGVGDTQYF,TGTGCCAGCAGCCAAGGGTTGGGAGCGGGGGTGGGAGATACGCAGTATTTT
-,TRBJ2-6,-,TRBV5-1,CASSWFDGTGANVLTF,TGCGCCAGCAGCTGGTTCGATGGGACTGGGGCCAACGTCCTGACTTTC
TRBD2,TRBJ2-1,-,TRBV5-5,CASSFASGLAGTSYNEQFF,TGTGCCAGCAGCTTCGCTTCGGGACTAGCGGGGACCTCCTACAATGAGCAGTTCTTC
-,TRBJ1-1,-,TRBV7-9,CASSLGRMNTEAFF,TGTGCCAGCAGCTTAGGGCGGATGAACACTGAAGCTTTCTTT
TRBD1,TRBJ2-7,-,TRBV5-1,CASSLSFGQGFYEQYF,TGCGCCAGCAGCTTGAGCTTTGGACAGGGGTTCTACGAGCAGTACTTC
-,TRBJ2-3,-,TRBV6-1,CASSEAEGYTDTQYF,TGTGCCAGCAGTGAAGCAGAAGGCTACACAGATACGCAGTATTTT
TRBD1,TRBJ2-1,-,TRBV10-3,CAISPGQGLFF,TGTGCCATCAGCCCGGGACAGGGGTTGTTCTTC